This T cell receptor (beta chain) comes out of a study of blood T cell repertoires in COVID-19. Study overall: The analysed material was cDNA or gDNA that came from T cells, B-cell-depleted T cells, or PBMCs.

Germline V CDR1 and CDR2: LNHDA, SQIVND (reference sequence). Unmatched junction bases numbered 13, after V lost 2 bases and J lost 3 bases. There are 17 residues in the CDR3. A single count supports this clone. Method: immunoSEQ multiplex PCR; TCRdb's copy keeps in-frame clones and lacks some. Altogether about 170,000 clones are present, roughly 88% being singletons, with the ten largest covering approximately 5%. The sequence derives from a man in his late teens or twenties with COVID-19, enrolled during active disease. The chain is built from TRBV19 and TRBJ2-7; TRBD2 agrees at 7 bases. Material for sequencing was peripheral blood. The CDR3 DNA sequence: TGTGCCAGTAGTATAAAGGCGGGAGACTTTTTTTACTACGAGCAGTACTTC. Protein sequence: CASSIKAGDFFYYEQYF. Combining the CDR3 with reference TRBV19 and TRBJ2-7 gives the whole variable domain DGGITQSPKYLFRKEGQNVTLSCEQNLNHDAMYWYRQDPGQGLRLIYYSQIVNDFQKGDIAEGYSVSREKKESFPLTVTSAQKNPTAFYLCASSIKAGDFFYYEQYFGPGTRLTVT.